This T cell receptor (beta chain) stems from a study of radiation and T cells in renal cell carcinoma. Points from the study as a whole: Baseline intratumoral clonotype presence is unknown without pretreatment biopsies.

As for this clone: The antigen is undetermined.

This CDR3 is 15 amino acids long. Germline V lookup: CDR1 SGHNT, CDR2 YENEEA. Between the trimmed V and J ends, which lost 5 bases and 7 bases, there was a span of 18 bases. Clones were sequenced by immunoSEQ multiplex PCR, and TCRdb holds only the in-frame ones, with some missing. The sample yields approximately 140,000 clones, roughly 80% seen once. Time point here: baseline pretreatment blood. Described treatment: 15 Gy SBRT to primary tumor, nephrectomy 4 weeks later. The V and J genes are TRBV11-3 and TRBJ1-5, with D possibly matching TRBD1 (5 bases). This clonotype originated in a woman in her fifties or sixties with renal cell carcinoma. The sample consisted of blood, taken from a patient whose treatment included radiotherapy and nephrectomy. The CDR3 coding sequence is TGTGCCAGCAGCCGACCGGGGCAAGGACACCAGCCCCAGCATTTT. Its protein is CASSRPGQGHQPQHF.